These 25 T cell receptor beta chains share one sample of origin, sequenced in a study of glioma-infiltrating T cells. The iRepertoire nested amplicon-rescue multiplex PCR amplified TCR alpha and beta CDR3s from RNA. TCRdb used MiXCR to reprocess the multiplex PCR reads, holding one entry per CDR3 protein. The sample has fewer than 90,000 distinct CDR3 sequences; around a quarter are singletons. The material sequenced was glioma tissue, nonneoplastic brain tissue, or PBMCs (not recorded which). The receptors derive from a human donor with low-grade glioma or glioblastoma, undergoing nonglioma brain surgery, or in good health (not recorded which).

This clonotype has a count of ten or more. This rearrangement joins TRBV18 to TRBJ2-5; TRBD2 is a possible D gene (5 bases). CDR3 length: 15 residues. Deletions cut 3 bases from V and 0 bases from J, with 11 bases between. Germline loops: CDR1 KGHSH, CDR2 LQKENI. CDR3 DNA sequence: TGTGCCAGCTCACCCCTGGAGGTTAACCAAGAGACCCAGTACTTC. Residues: CASSPLEVNQETQYF.

A word on this clonotype: One end of the junction fails to match germline, which may point to a read error. The rearrangement uses TRBV27 and TRBJ2-3; D call uncertain. This CDR3 region has 15 residues. Germline values: CDR1 MNHEY, CDR2 SMNVEV (reference sequence). In nucleotides, the CDR3 is TGTGCCAGCGGTTCTACTGTCCGAGGCACAGATACGCATTATTTT. This sequence encodes CASGSTVRGTDTHYF.

This clonotype was picked up many times. CDR3 region: CASSLRDGQPQHF. DNA of the CDR3: TGTGCCAGCAGTCTTAGGGACGGTCAGCCCCAGCATTTT. V gene TRBV6-1 combines with J gene TRBJ1-5; D is perhaps TRBD1 (5 bases). Germline V CDR1 and CDR2: MNHNS, SASEGT. This CDR3 spans 13 amino acids. Trimming pared 5 bases from V and 6 bases from J, leaving 11 bases between.

In this sample, this clonotype turned up many times. The rearrangement uses TRBV4-2 and TRBJ2-3, with 15 bases identical to TRBD2. Germline CDR1 LGHNA, CDR2 YNFKEQ. The CDR3 has 17 amino acids. V gave up 4 bases and J gave up 5 bases; unmatched junction bases: 7. The chain's CDR3 is CASSPRTSGGAGDTQYF. CDR3 nucleotide sequence: TGTGCCAGCAGCCCACGGACTAGCGGGGGGGCCGGAGATACGCAGTATTTT.

The V and J genes are TRBV6-6 and TRBJ1-1; 9 positions agree with TRBD1. J gave up 6 bases and V 3 bases, and 5 bases lay outside the gene matches. From germline, CDR1 is MNHNY and CDR2 SVGAGI (reference sequence). This CDR3 contains 14 residues. CDR3 DNA sequence: TGTGCCAGCAGTTATGGTCGACAGGGGGCTGAAGCTTTCTTT. This translates into CASSYGRQGAEAFF.

Comments on this clonotype: One junction end does not reproduce the germline sequence, and a read error may be involved. The J gene is TRBJ1-5, the V gene TRBV20-1, with 7 bases that match TRBD1. This CDR3 is 14 amino acids long. The germline V gene encodes CDR1 DFQATT and CDR2 SNEGSKA (reference sequence). This CDR3 reads CSATDRVGNQPQNF. In DNA form, the CDR3 reads TGCAGTGCCACCGACAGGGTGGGCAATCAGCCCCAGAATTTT.

This clonotype was picked up many times. The genes are TRBV5-4 and TRBJ1-2; D possibly corresponds to TRBD1 (6 bases). The CDR3 loop spans 13 amino acids. Per the germline V gene, CDR1 is SGHNT and CDR2 is YYREEE (reference sequence). The germline V and J ends were trimmed by 0 bases and 8 bases, with 11 bases remaining between them. The CDR3, as DNA: TGTGCCAGCAGCTTGGATCCAGGGGCCGGCTACACCTTC. It translates to CASSLDPGAGYTF.

This clonotype was detected ten times or more. The J gene is TRBJ1-2, the V gene TRBV20-1, with 9 bases aligning to TRBD1. V lost 5 bases, J lost 1 base, and 8 bases stayed unmatched. The CDR3 loop spans 15 amino acids. The germline V gene encodes CDR1 DFQATT and CDR2 SNEGSKA (reference sequence). CDR3 protein: CSAPLRQGDNYGYTF. The CDR3 nucleotides read TGCAGTGCTCCTCTCCGACAGGGGGATAACTATGGCTACACCTTC.

This clonotype appeared many times. The chain joins TRBV20-1 to TRBJ2-1; D unclear. CDR1 and CDR2 (germline): DFQATT, SNEGSKA (reference sequence). V lost 0 bases and J 12 bases, leaving 9 bases between the germline ends. The CDR3 loop spans 11 amino acids. For the CDR3, the DNA is TGCAGTGCTAGAGACCGGGTCACGCAGTTCTTC. Translating gives CSARDRVTQFF.

Remarks on this clonotype: A much bigger clone sits one base away, suggesting this may be a read error. The chain couples TRBV7-2 to TRBJ2-5, with TRBD2 identical over 7 bases. The DNA end is more similar to TRBJ2-7, so the J call may be wrong. The germline V gene has CDR1 SGHTA and CDR2 FQGNSA. This CDR3 has 16 residues. CDR3 sequence: CVSSLMIGAGTGEQYF. Here the CDR3 DNA reads TGTGTCAGCAGCTTGATGATCGGAGCGGGGACGGGCGAGCAGTACTTC.

The table lists this clonotype with a few counts. V gene TRBV7-2 combines with J gene TRBJ2-2; D is unresolved. The CDR3 runs 13 residues. The germline V gene has CDR1 SGHTA and CDR2 FQGNSA. V dropped 6 bases and J dropped 0 bases, with 5 bases sitting between them. CDR3 sequence (DNA): TGTGCCAGCAGTCGCTCGAACACCGGGGAGCTGTTTTTT. Encoded protein: CASSRSNTGELFF.

This clonotype was found a few times. The rearrangement joins TRBV10-3 to TRBJ1-2, with D unclear. V shed 3 bases and J shed 4 bases, with 15 bases lying between them. Germline CDR1 ENHRY, CDR2 SYGVKD. This CDR3 has 15 amino acids. Here the CDR3 reads CAISDPTNWVYGYTF. The CDR3 region has the DNA TGTGCCATCAGTGACCCAACCAACTGGGTCTATGGCTACACCTTC.

This clonotype was seen a few times. This rearrangement joins TRBV7-2 to TRBJ1-6; D is unclear. Germline CDR1 SGHTA, CDR2 FQGNSA. V shed 2 bases and J shed 5 bases, with 7 bases lying between them. The CDR3 is 14 amino acids. This CDR3 reads CASSLMGNNSPLHF. CDR3 DNA sequence: TGTGCCAGCAGCTTAATGGGGAATAATTCACCCCTCCACTTT.

Ten or more counts support this clonotype. The V call is TRBV5-1, the J call TRBJ2-1, with TRBD1 identical over 8 bases. Unmatched junction bases numbered 6, after V lost 4 bases and J lost 9 bases. The CDR3 totals 13 residues. Germline assignment: CDR1 SGHRS and CDR2 YFSETQ. Written as DNA, the CDR3 is TGCGCCAGCAGCCCCGGACAGGGTACTGAGCAGTTCTTC. This codes for CASSPGQGTEQFF.

This clonotype appeared a few times. The rearrangement uses TRBV19 and TRBJ1-5; D remains ambiguous. Germline assignment: CDR1 LNHDA and CDR2 SQIVND (reference sequence). Trimming removed 6 bases at V and 0 bases at J, with 3 bases between. This CDR3 contains 12 residues. In DNA, the CDR3 is TGTGCCAGTAGGGATAGCAATCAGCCCCAGCATTTT. It encodes CASRDSNQPQHF.

This clonotype was seen ten or more times. The V call is TRBV27, the J call TRBJ1-1, with D perhaps TRBD1 (5 bases). V was cut by 3 bases and J by 4 bases, with 9 bases left in between. The CDR3 length is 13 residues. CDR1 MNHEY and CDR2 SMNVEV come from the germline V gene (reference sequence). Here the CDR3 DNA reads TGTGCCAGCAGTTTGGGGCGTGCCACTGAAGCTTTCTTT. Its translation: CASSLGRATEAFF.

In its sample, this clonotype was seen many times. The V call is TRBV20-1, the J call TRBJ2-5, with D possibly TRBD1 on 6 matching bases. The CDR3 is 14 residues long. Germline CDR1 and CDR2: DFQATT and SNEGSKA (reference sequence). The V gene lost 4 bases and the J gene lost 6 bases, with 18 bases spanning the gap. CDR3 nucleotides: TGCAGTGCTATGCCCGGACAGTTTCTGAAGACCCAGTACTTC. Translating gives CSAMPGQFLKTQYF.

The V call is TRBV20-1, the J call TRBJ2-1; a possible D gene is TRBD2 (6 bases). Trimming removed 0 bases at V and 7 bases at J, with 16 bases between. The CDR3 runs to 15 residues. Germline V lookup: CDR1 DFQATT, CDR2 SNEGSKA (reference sequence). Written as DNA, the CDR3 is TGCAGTGCTAGAGATCAGTTACGGGGGAGGAATGAGCAGTTCTTC. This encodes CSARDQLRGRNEQFF.

The genes are TRBV29-1 and TRBJ2-5; D is perhaps TRBD1 (5 bases). The CDR3 consists of 13 residues. The V end lost 4 bases, the J end lost 1 base, and 10 bases lay between the germline ends. CDR1 and CDR2 from the germline V gene are SQVTM and ANQGSEA. The CDR3: CSVAWGSQETQYF. In DNA, the CDR3 is TGCAGCGTTGCCTGGGGCTCCCAAGAGACCCAGTACTTC.

This clonotype has a count of ten or more. V is TRBV3-1 and J is TRBJ2-3; possibly TRBD1 for D (7 bases). Germline V CDR1 and CDR2: LGHDT, YNNKEL (reference sequence). The CDR3 extends over 16 amino acids. The V end lost 4 bases, the J end lost 0 bases, and 14 bases lay between the germline ends. CDR3 coding DNA: TGTGCCAGCAGCCCCTACCCAGGGGGGAGCACAGATACGCAGTATTTT. As protein: CASSPYPGGSTDTQYF.

To note about this clonotype: A much larger clone is a single base away; this may be a read error. This chain links TRBV24-1 with TRBJ2-7; D gene ambiguous. The CDR3 is 15 amino acids. Germline assignment: CDR1 KGHDR and CDR2 SFDVKD. V dropped 8 bases and J dropped 3 bases, with 19 bases sitting between them. The CDR3 bases are TGTGCCACCAACTTGGCTCTCCCCTTAATCTACGAGCAGTACTTC. Protein product: CATNLALPLIYEQYF.

The chain combines TRBV5-4 with TRBJ2-4, with 8 bases aligning to TRBD1. CDR1 SGHNT and CDR2 YYREEE come from the germline V gene (reference sequence). V trimming: 0 bases; J trimming: 4 bases; junction bases outside the gene matches: 6. The CDR3 totals 16 residues. The CDR3 reads CASSLAPGTGKNIQYF. In DNA form, the CDR3 reads TGTGCCAGCAGCTTGGCTCCCGGGACAGGAAAAAACATTCAGTACTTC.

The sample holds many counts of this clonotype. The chain recombines TRBV20-1 with TRBJ1-2; 9 nucleotides line up with TRBD1. From germline, CDR1 is DFQATT and CDR2 SNEGSKA (reference sequence). This CDR3 region has 14 residues. V was clipped by 6 bases and J by 8 bases; unmatched bases: 13. CDR3 nucleotides: TGCAGTGCCCAACCTCGAACAGGGGGCAGGGGCTACACCTTC. The encoded protein is CSAQPRTGGRGYTF.

This clonotype appeared many times. The V call is TRBV7-2, the J call TRBJ2-7, with D perhaps TRBD1 or TRBD2 (5 bases each). V was cut by 6 bases and J by 4 bases, with 16 bases left in between. CDR1 is SGHTA, CDR2 FQGNSA, per germline. The CDR3 sequence is 14 residues long. The CDR3 here is CASSFQGDRYEQYF. The CDR3 nucleotides are TGTGCCAGCAGTTTCCAGGGAGATAGGTACGAGCAGTACTTC.

The CDR3, as DNA: TGTGCCAGCAGCAAAGGGACAGCAGATACGCAGTATTTT. It codes for CASSKGTADTQYF. The V call is TRBV9, the J call TRBJ2-3; 7 bases fit TRBD1. The germline V gene encodes CDR1 SGDLS and CDR2 YYNGEE. This CDR3 spans 13 amino acids. The V gene end was trimmed by 4 bases and the J gene end by 4 bases; junction bases not matched to a gene: 3. Together with reference TRBV9 and TRBJ2-3, the CDR3 gives the full variable domain: DSGVTQTPKHLITATGQRVTLRCSPRSGDLSVYWYQQSLDQGLQFLIQYYNGEERAKGNILERFSAQQFPDLHSELNLSSLELGDSALYFCASSKGTADTQYFGPGTRLTVL.